The rows below give T cell receptor beta chains drawn from one sample of a study of long-term antiretroviral therapy in people with HIV. Assay: immunoSEQ multiplex PCR; the TCRdb copy retains only in-frame clones and omits some. There are 25,000 to 30,000 clones in the sample; about 83% occur only once, and approximately 8.8% lies in the top ten. The material was unsorted PBMCs, obtained roughly 4.9 years after starting antiretroviral therapy. Receptor source: a man aged 35 to 55 with HIV. Each CDR3 is given with its conserved first and last residue. The order of the fields is D gene, J gene, V gene, clone size, CDR3 protein, CDR3 DNA. A D gene is named only where the DNA matches it firmly. Only part of the rows carry a size: once, few, many, or a class if the clone is expanded.

>TRBD1|TRBJ1-3|TRBV28|once
CASSSQGGIGNTIYF
TGTGCCAGCAGTTCACAGGGGGGAATTGGAAACACCATATATTTT
>TRBD1|TRBJ1-1|TRBV25-1|NA
CASSLTGSANTEAFF
TGTGCCAGCAGCCTGACAGGGTCTGCGAACACTGAAGCTTTCTTT
>NA|TRBJ2-2|TRBV5-1|NA
CASSSGIPGELFF
TGCGCCAGCAGCTCCGGAATCCCCGGGGAGCTGTTTTTT
>NA|TRBJ2-2|TRBV15|NA
CATSRFPHTGELFF
TGTGCCACCAGCAGATTTCCCCATACCGGGGAGCTGTTTTTT
>TRBD1|TRBJ1-2|TRBV6-5|NA
CASTLGQGYGYTF
TGTGCCAGCACCCTGGGACAGGGCTATGGCTACACCTTC
>NA|TRBJ2-3|TRBV25-1|NA
CASSEHRVLGTQYF
TGTGCCAGCAGTGAACACAGGGTCTTGGGGACGCAGTATTTT
>NA|TRBJ2-2|TRBV12-5|NA
CASGLVQGNTGELFF
TGTGCTAGTGGTTTAGTTCAGGGGAACACCGGGGAGCTGTTTTTT
>NA|TRBJ1-4|TRBV19|NA
CASSKNRVEDEKLFF
TGTGCCAGTAGTAAGAACAGGGTCGAGGATGAAAAACTGTTTTTT
>TRBD1|TRBJ1-4|TRBV29-1|NA
CSVRTGSEKLFF
TGCAGCGTAAGGACAGGGAGTGAAAAACTGTTTTTT
>NA|TRBJ2-7|TRBV7-2|NA
CASSLAHLDEQYF
TGTGCCAGCAGTTTAGCCCATCTGGACGAGCAGTACTTC
>NA|TRBJ2-7|TRBV28|NA
CASSSPPGQYF
TGTGCCAGCAGTTCGCCACCCGGGCAGTACTTC
>NA|TRBJ1-1|TRBV18|NA
CASSPLRGDTEAFF
TGTGCCAGCTCACCCCTTAGGGGGGACACTGAAGCTTTCTTT
>NA|TRBJ1-2|TRBV5-6|NA
CASSPATRTDGYTF
TGTGCCAGCAGCCCAGCGACAAGGACGGATGGCTACACCTTC
>NA|TRBJ2-3|TRBV9|NA
CASSPIGSSSDTQYF
TGTGCCAGCAGTCCCATCGGGAGTTCGTCAGATACGCAGTATTTT
>NA|TRBJ2-7|TRBV7-2|NA
CASSFSGSSYEQYF
TGTGCCAGCAGCTTTTCCGGGAGCTCCTACGAGCAGTACTTC
>NA|TRBJ2-6|TRBV28|NA
CASSLSVTSGANVLTF
TGTGCCAGCAGTTTATCCGTGACCTCTGGGGCCAACGTCCTGACTTTC
>TRBD1|TRBJ1-5|TRBV27|NA
CASSAGTGGNQPQHF
TGTGCCAGCAGTGCAGGGACAGGGGGCAATCAGCCCCAGCATTTT
>NA|TRBJ2-1|TRBV10-2|NA
CASSNPEHNEQFF
TGCGCCAGCAGTAATCCGGAGCACAATGAGCAGTTCTTC
>TRBD1|TRBJ1-4|TRBV2|NA
CASSIGTDEKLFF
TGTGCCAGCAGCATCGGGACAGATGAAAAACTGTTTTTT
>TRBD1|TRBJ1-1|TRBV19|few
CASRGQGGLTEAFF
TGTGCCAGCCGAGGACAGGGCGGTCTCACTGAAGCTTTCTTT
>TRBD1|TRBJ1-5|TRBV11-2|few
CASSPGQAPYQPQHF
TGTGCCAGCAGCCCGGGACAGGCCCCCTATCAGCCCCAGCATTTT
>TRBD2|TRBJ2-3|TRBV19|once
CASSTGLAGVVDTQYF
TGTGCCAGTAGTACGGGACTAGCGGGGGTGGTGGATACGCAGTATTTT
>NA|TRBJ2-7|TRBV6-1|NA
CASSVGRSYEQYF
TGTGCCAGCAGTGTTGGGAGATCCTACGAGCAGTACTTC
>NA|TRBJ2-6|TRBV7-9|once
CASSSLGGSGANVLTF
TGTGCCAGCAGCTCCTTGGGGGGCTCTGGGGCCAACGTCCTGACTTTC
>NA|TRBJ2-7|TRBV5-1|NA
CASSLADGYEQYF
TGCGCCAGCAGCTTGGCCGACGGGTACGAGCAGTACTTC
>NA|TRBJ2-7|TRBV18|NA
CASSPVGLYEQYF
TGTGCCAGCTCACCGGTTGGGTTATACGAGCAGTACTTC
>NA|TRBJ1-1|TRBV4-1|NA
CASSQDKGPYTEAFF
TGCGCCAGCAGCCAAGATAAGGGGCCTTACACTGAAGCTTTCTTT
>TRBD2|TRBJ2-1|TRBV7-9|NA
CASSLVFAATSGSWDEQFF
TGTGCCAGCAGCTTAGTCTTTGCGGCGACTAGCGGGAGTTGGGATGAGCAGTTCTTC
>NA|TRBJ1-2|TRBV20-1|few
CSASGQLGYTF
TGCAGTGCTAGTGGGCAGTTAGGCTACACCTTC
>TRBD2|TRBJ2-1|TRBV7-9|NA
CASSVTGLAGRNEQFF
TGTGCCAGCAGCGTAACGGGACTAGCGGGGAGGAATGAGCAGTTCTTC
>NA|TRBJ2-5|TRBV19|NA
CASSMLRTQETQYF
TGTGCCAGTAGTATGCTCCGGACACAAGAGACCCAGTACTTC
>TRBD2|TRBJ2-2|TRBV5-1|once
CASSDGLAGGNTGELFF
TGCGCCAGCAGCGATGGACTAGCGGGAGGGAACACCGGGGAGCTGTTTTTT
>TRBD2|TRBJ2-1|TRBV9|NA
CASSVEGLAGDEQFF
TGTGCCAGCAGCGTAGAGGGCCTAGCGGGCGACGAGCAGTTCTTC
>TRBD2|TRBJ2-3|TRBV5-1|NA
CASSLAASTDTQYF
TGCGCCAGCAGCCTAGCGGCTAGCACAGATACGCAGTATTTT
>TRBD2|TRBJ2-2|TRBV4-1|NA
CASSQDLAGANTGELFF
TGCGCCAGCAGCCAAGATTTAGCGGGGGCCAACACCGGGGAGCTGTTTTTT
>NA|TRBJ2-2|TRBV18|once
CASSPLATGELFF
TGTGCCAGCTCACCACTTGCCACCGGGGAGCTGTTTTTT
>NA|TRBJ1-5|TRBV27|NA
CASSQGYNQPQHF
TGTGCCAGCAGTCAGGGGTACAATCAGCCCCAGCATTTT
>TRBD1|TRBJ1-5|TRBV11-2|NA
CASSLGTGLNQPQHF
TGTGCCAGCAGCTTAGGGACAGGGCTTAATCAGCCCCAGCATTTT
>TRBD1|TRBJ2-7|TRBV4-2|few
CASSQEPTIGQAGEQYF
TGTGCCAGCAGCCAAGAGCCAACAATAGGACAGGCGGGCGAGCAGTACTTC
>TRBD2|TRBJ2-2|TRBV9|NA
CASSPGLAGELFF
TGTGCCAGCAGCCCAGGACTAGCCGGGGAGCTGTTTTTT
>TRBD1|TRBJ1-2|TRBV2|few
CASSEEYDGRGAYGYTF
TGTGCCAGCAGTGAAGAATACGACGGCAGGGGGGCCTATGGCTACACCTTC
>NA|TRBJ2-5|TRBV7-8|NA
CASSFGDSLETQYF
TGTGCCAGCAGCTTTGGCGACAGTTTAGAGACCCAGTACTTC
>NA|TRBJ2-7|TRBV6-1|NA
CASSRYSSYEQYF
TGTGCCAGCAGTAGGTACAGTTCCTACGAGCAGTACTTC
>TRBD2|TRBJ2-4|TRBV30|NA
CAWSVLAGGPGAKNIQYF
TGTGCCTGGAGTGTACTAGCGGGAGGGCCGGGAGCCAAAAACATTCAGTACTTC
>TRBD2|TRBJ2-1|TRBV29-1|NA
CSVEGPREEYNEQFF
TGCAGCGTTGAAGGCCCCCGGGAGGAATACAATGAGCAGTTCTTC
>NA|TRBJ2-5|TRBV7-2|NA
CASSPGLGETQYF
TGTGCCAGCAGCCCTGGACTGGGGGAGACCCAGTACTTC
>NA|TRBJ1-1|TRBV11-2|NA
CASSLGHANTEAFF
TGTGCCAGCAGCTTAGGCCATGCGAACACTGAAGCTTTCTTT